This T cell receptor (beta chain) was profiled in a study of technical replicates of blood from a few donors. Germline lookup yields CDR1 SGHRS and CDR2 YFSETQ. The CDR3 runs to 14 residues. The germline V and J ends were trimmed by 4 bases and 1 base, with 11 bases remaining between them. Profiled with immunoSEQ multiplex PCR; TCRdb holds only in-frame clones, not every one. The sample includes fewer than 85,000 clones, approximately 96% of them seen just once. The specimen was T cells isolated from PBMCs. The genes are TRBV5-1 and TRBJ2-5, with D tentatively TRBD2 (6 bases). The TCR was taken from a human donor in good health. The CDR3 nucleotides read TGCGCCAGCAGCACCTGGGACTCCCAAGAGACCCAGTACTTC. This gives the protein CASSTWDSQETQYF.